This T cell receptor beta chain was captured in a study of T-cell memory formation after mild COVID-19. Overall study context: Largely donor-specific sequence clusters came from a couple of donors.

V dropped 0 bases and J dropped 0 bases, with 10 bases sitting between them. This CDR3 contains 16 residues. Germline V gives CDR1 SGHVS, CDR2 FQNEAQ. Sample barcodes and UMIs were carried by the TCR alpha and TCR beta cDNA libraries that 5'RACE generated with constant-segment primers. TCRdb processed the 5' RACE reads anew with MiXCR; each CDR3 protein has one entry. The sample holds roughly 260,000 distinct CDR3 sequences, 16% seen once. This clonotype was observed a handful of times. Its antigen is undetermined. Findings of the study overall: Clones contracting across day 15 to 85 had a balanced CD4/CD8 profile; later expanding clones leaned CD4+. A subset of responding clones appeared in pre-infection memory, suggesting cross-reactive memory joined.

The chain joins TRBV7-8 to TRBJ2-3, with D perhaps assigned TRBD1 or TRBD2 (5 bases each). The sequenced sample was PBMCs or a T cell subset sorted from them (not recorded which). This clonotype was sampled from a man younger than 30 who had mild COVID-19 (a few samples of this study predate the infection). Cell type and time point are not known. CDR3 nucleotides: TGTGCCAGCAGCTTAGCCGGGGACCCTAGCACAGATACGCAGTATTTT. As protein: CASSLAGDPSTDTQYF.